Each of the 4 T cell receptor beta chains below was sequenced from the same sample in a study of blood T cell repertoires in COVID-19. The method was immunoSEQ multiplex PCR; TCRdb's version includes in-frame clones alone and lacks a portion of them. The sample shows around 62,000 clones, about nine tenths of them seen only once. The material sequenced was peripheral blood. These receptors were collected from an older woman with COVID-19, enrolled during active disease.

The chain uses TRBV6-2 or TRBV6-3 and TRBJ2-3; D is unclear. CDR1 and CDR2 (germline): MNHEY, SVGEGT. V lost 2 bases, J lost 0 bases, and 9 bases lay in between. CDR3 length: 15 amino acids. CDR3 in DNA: TGTGCCAGCAGTTACAGCTCTCACAGCACAGATACGCAGTATTTT. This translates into CASSYSSHSTDTQYF.

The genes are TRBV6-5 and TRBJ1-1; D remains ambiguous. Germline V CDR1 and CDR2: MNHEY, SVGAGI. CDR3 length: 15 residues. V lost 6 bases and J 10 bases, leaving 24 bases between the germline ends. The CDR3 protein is CASSPGGLMVSVAFF. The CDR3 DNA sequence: TGTGCCAGCAGCCCCGGAGGCTTGATGGTCAGCGTAGCTTTCTTT.

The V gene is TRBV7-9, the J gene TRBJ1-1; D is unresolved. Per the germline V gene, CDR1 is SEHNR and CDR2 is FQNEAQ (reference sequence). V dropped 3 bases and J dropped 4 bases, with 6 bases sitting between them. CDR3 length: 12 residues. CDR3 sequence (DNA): TGTGCCAGCAGCTTTTCAGTCACTGAAGCTTTCTTT. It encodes CASSFSVTEAFF.

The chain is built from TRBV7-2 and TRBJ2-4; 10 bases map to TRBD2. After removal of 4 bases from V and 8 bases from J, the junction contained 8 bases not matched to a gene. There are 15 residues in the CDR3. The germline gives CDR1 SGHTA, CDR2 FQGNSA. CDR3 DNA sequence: TGTGCCAGCAGCTCTTTTAGCGGGGGGAGAGACATTCAGTACTTC. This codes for CASSSFSGGRDIQYF.